These T cell receptor beta chains were read from a single sample in a study of T-cell reconstitution after alpha-beta-depleted transplantation in children. MiXCR was run by TCRdb on the PCR reads, yielding one entry per CDR3 protein. The sample records over 200,000 distinct CDR3 sequences, roughly 11% being singletons. The specimen comprised PBMCs, sampled before TCRalphabeta/CD19-depleted stem cell transplant. Source of these receptors: a child under two years old with acute myeloid leukemia, due to receive a stem cell transplant. CDR3s include the opening cysteine and the closing phenylalanine or tryptophan. D genes are given only for firm matches. Clone size is stated in some rows and not others, as once, few, many or a class when expanded.

D: NA; size: few; V: TRBV7-9; J: TRBJ1-6; DNA: TGTGCCAGCAGCCCACAGCAGGGGCCCTATTCACCCCTCCACTTT; CDR3: CASSPQQGPYSPLHF
D: TRBD2; size: many; V: TRBV27; J: TRBJ2-7; DNA: TGTGCCAGCAGACCGACTAGCGGGAGTAGCGAGCAGTACTTC; CDR3: CASRPTSGSSEQYF
D: NA; size: many; V: TRBV20-1; J: TRBJ1-5; DNA: TGCAGTGCTAGAGGCGGGGCGGGCAATCAGCCCCAGCATTTT; CDR3: CSARGGAGNQPQHF
D: NA; size: many; V: TRBV6-1; J: TRBJ2-7; DNA: TGTGCCAGCACCCCCCGTGGGGGAACCTACGAGCAGTACTTC; CDR3: CASTPRGGTYEQYF
D: TRBD1; size: NA; V: TRBV20-1; J: TRBJ2-1; DNA: TGCAGTGCTAAACAGGGGGCCTACAATGAGCAGTTCTTC; CDR3: CSAKQGAYNEQFF
D: TRBD1; size: many; V: TRBV6-5; J: TRBJ1-6; DNA: TGTGCCAGCAAAGAGAACAGGGGGTATTCACCCCTCCACTTT; CDR3: CASKENRGYSPLHF
D: NA; size: many; V: TRBV6-5; J: TRBJ2-3; DNA: TGTGCCAGCAGTTACTCGGGGGGGGGCGCAGATACGCAGTATTTT; CDR3: CASSYSGGGADTQYF
D: NA; size: many; V: TRBV4-1; J: TRBJ2-5; DNA: TGCGCCAGCAGCCAAGGGAACCAAGAGACCCAGTACTTC; CDR3: CASSQGNQETQYF
D: NA; size: many; V: TRBV12-3/TRBV12-4; J: TRBJ1-1; DNA: TGTGCCAGCAGCCCCGGCTGGGGGATGAACACTGAAGCTTTCTTT; CDR3: CASSPGWGMNTEAFF
D: NA; size: many; V: TRBV7-9; J: TRBJ2-5; DNA: TGTGCCAGCAGCTTAATTGGGACCCAGTACTTC; CDR3: CASSLIGTQYF